Each of the 23 T cell receptor beta chains below was sequenced from the same sample in a study of T-cell reconstitution after alpha-beta-depleted transplantation in children. A TCRbeta library incorporating unique molecular identifiers was prepared. TCRdb reprocessed the PCR reads via MiXCR and lists one record per CDR3 protein. Of around 600,000 distinct CDR3 sequences listed, under 25% were seen once; the top ten hold 12% to 15%. This specimen consisted of PBMCs, mostly from graft donor cells, obtained 360 days after TCRalphabeta/CD19-depleted stem cell transplant. The receptors here all came from a boy under three years old who had a stem cell transplant for acute myeloid leukemia, so the T cells may come from the graft donor.

The table lists this clonotype with many counts. The V gene is TRBV12-3 or TRBV12-4, the J gene TRBJ2-5, with D unclear. This CDR3 spans 14 amino acids. Deletions cut 5 bases from V and 4 bases from J, with 14 bases between. The DNA of the CDR3 is TGTGCCAGCAGTCCTGCTAGTATCCGAGAGACCCAGTACTTC. Its translation: CASSPASIRETQYF.

The chain combines TRBV4-3 with TRBJ2-2; maybe TRBD2 (6 bases). From germline, CDR1 is LGHNA and CDR2 YSLEER. V lost 1 base and J lost 6, with 18 bases in between. The CDR3 totals 17 residues. The DNA of the CDR3 is TGCGCCAGCAGCCAAGCAAACGCGGGACTCGTACCCGGGGAGCTGTTTTTT. It codes for CASSQANAGLVPGELFF.

The chain joins TRBV10-3 to TRBJ2-2; D may be TRBD1 (6 bases). CDR1 ENHRY and CDR2 SYGVKD come from the germline V gene. The CDR3 spans 14 residues. V gave up 3 bases and J gave up 3 bases, with 8 bases separating them. DNA of the CDR3: TGTGCCATCAGTGAAGGGGGATACACCGGGGAGCTGTTTTTT. This translates into CAISEGGYTGELFF.

The CDR3 is CASSVQDRGTDTQYF. As DNA, the CDR3 is TGTGCCAGCAGCGTACAGGACAGGGGCACAGATACGCAGTATTTT. The V call is TRBV7-6, the J call TRBJ2-3; 8 nucleotides match TRBD1. V lost 5 bases, J lost 1 base, and 5 bases stayed unmatched. The CDR3 has 15 amino acids. Germline lookup yields CDR1 SGHVS and CDR2 FNYEAQ.

This clonotype was seen a handful of times. This rearrangement joins TRBV20-1 to TRBJ2-1; D is undetermined. CDR3 size: 12 residues. Germline CDR1 is DFQATT and CDR2 is SNEGSKA (reference sequence). V was trimmed by 5 bases and J by 9 bases, leaving 14 bases between them. The CDR3 DNA reads TGCAGTGCTCCCGGGCCCCAGGCTGAGCAGTTCTTC. Translated, it gives CSAPGPQAEQFF.

This rearrangement joins TRBV20-1 to TRBJ2-3; D not certain. This CDR3 has 16 amino acids. V was shortened by 5 bases and J by 3 bases, with 21 bases between the two germline ends. The germline CDR1 and CDR2 sequences are DFQATT and SNEGSKA (reference sequence). CDR3 nucleotide sequence: TGCAGTGCTTTGTCAGGTCTCCTATCGTGGACAGATACGCAGTATTTT. Protein: CSALSGLLSWTDTQYF.

This clonotype was seen at least ten times. The chain couples TRBV24-1 to TRBJ2-3, with unresolved D. V lost 3 bases and J 0 bases, leaving 6 bases between the germline ends. Germline assignment: CDR1 KGHDR and CDR2 SFDVKD. This CDR3 comprises 14 residues. The CDR3: CATSDGKSTDTQYF. The CDR3 nucleotides read TGTGCCACCAGTGATGGGAAGAGCACAGATACGCAGTATTTT.

This rearrangement joins TRBV5-1 to TRBJ2-7; TRBD1 agrees at 10 bases. Losses at the gene ends were 4 bases for V and 2 bases for J; bases not matched to a gene: 6. Germline assignment: CDR1 SGHRS and CDR2 YFSETQ. The CDR3 sequence is 15 residues long. The CDR3 loop reads CASSREGTGAYEQYF. The DNA for the CDR3 is TGCGCCAGCAGCCGGGAGGGGACAGGGGCCTACGAGCAGTACTTC.

The rearrangement uses TRBV27 and TRBJ2-1, with 11 bases identical to TRBD2. There are 17 residues in the CDR3. With V trimmed by 9 bases and J by 14 bases, 24 bases remained unmatched. Germline V gene lookup returns CDR1 MNHEY and CDR2 SMNVEV (reference sequence). CDR3 nucleotide sequence: TGTGCCAGTTCCGGGATGGTAGCGGGGGGGCCGGTTCCGAGGGAGTTCTTC. It translates to CASSGMVAGGPVPREFF.

This clonotype occurred a few times. DNA for the CDR3: TGTGCCAGCAGCTTGATTGGGGCAGCCGCCCAAGAGACCCAGTACTTC. Protein sequence: CASSLIGAAAQETQYF. V and J are TRBV11-2 and TRBJ2-5, with D tentatively TRBD1 (5 bases). The V and J ends lost 3 bases and 1 base respectively, with 15 bases between them. In germline, CDR1 is SGHAT, CDR2 FQNNGV. The length of the CDR3 is 16 residues.

This chain uses TRBV7-8 with TRBJ2-5; 7 nucleotides match TRBD2. Trimming removed 7 bases from V and 6 bases from J; junction bases left unmatched: 11. CDR3 size: 14 residues. Looked up from germline, CDR1 is SGHVS and CDR2 is FQNEAQ. CDR3 residues: CASTLGSGAQTQYF. In DNA form, the CDR3 reads TGTGCCAGCACCCTAGGGAGCGGGGCGCAGACCCAGTACTTC. Based on the CDR3 plus reference TRBV7-8 and TRBJ2-5, the full variable domain is GAGVSQSPRYKVAKRGQDVALRCDPISGHVSLFWYQQALGQGPEFLTYFQNEAQLDKSGLPSDRFFAERPEGSVSTLKIQRTQQEDSAVYLCASTLGSGAQTQYFGPGTRLLVL.

V is TRBV12-3 or TRBV12-4 and J is TRBJ2-1, with D possibly TRBD1 on 5 matching bases. V dropped 2 bases and J dropped 5 bases, with 10 bases sitting between them. CDR3 size: 14 residues. The CDR3 spells CASSLPAGNNEQFF. CDR3 nucleotide sequence: TGTGCCAGCAGTTTACCCGCAGGGAACAATGAGCAGTTCTTC.

This clonotype was found many times. The chain links TRBV5-1 to TRBJ2-7, with D possibly matching TRBD1 (6 bases). Germline V lookup: CDR1 SGHRS, CDR2 YFSETQ. Trimming stripped 1 base from V and 1 base from J, with 12 bases between. This CDR3 has 15 residues. The CDR3: CASSLSGGPSYEQYV. The CDR3 coding sequence is TGCGCCAGCAGCTTGAGTGGGGGCCCTTCCTACGAGCAGTACGTC.

This clonotype was seen ten or more times. The genes are TRBV24-1 and TRBJ2-1; the D gene is possibly TRBD1 (6 bases). V was shortened by 3 bases and J by 6 bases, with 14 bases between the two germline ends. This CDR3 is 15 amino acids long. CDR1 is KGHDR and CDR2 is SFDVKD in the germline V gene. The CDR3 DNA is TGTGCCACCAGTGATCGGGTGGGACACCCCAATGAGCAGTTCTTC. Protein product: CATSDRVGHPNEQFF.

This clonotype appeared many times. CDR3 nucleotide sequence: TGTGCCAGCAGCCAGGGACCTAACTATGGCTACACCTTC. This gives the protein CASSQGPNYGYTF. The J gene is TRBJ1-2, the V gene TRBV7-2; a possible D gene is TRBD1 (5 bases). Between the trimmed V and J ends, which lost 5 bases and 0 bases, there was a span of 7 bases. CDR1 is SGHTA, CDR2 FQGNSA, per germline. The CDR3 sequence is 13 residues long.

The V and J genes are TRBV5-5 and TRBJ2-5; D remains unclear. The CDR3 consists of 15 residues. CDR1 is SGHKS, CDR2 YYEKEE, per germline (reference sequence). The ends were cut back, 4 bases at V and 4 bases at J, with 17 bases in the middle. The CDR3 protein is CASSITTSAGETQYF. The CDR3 DNA follows: TGTGCCAGCAGCATAACGACTTCCGCCGGAGAGACCCAGTACTTC. Using reference TRBV5-5 and TRBJ2-5 for the parts outside the CDR3, the full variable domain is DAGVTQSPTHLIKTRGQQVTLRCSPISGHKSVSWYQQVLGQGPQFIFQYYEKEERGRGNFPDRFSARQFPNYSSELNVNALLLGDSALYLCASSITTSAGETQYFGPGTRLLVL.

This clonotype came up many times. The V call is TRBV29-1, the J call TRBJ2-2; D not certain. Between the trimmed V and J ends, which lost 7 bases and 5 bases, there was a span of 8 bases. CDR3 length: 11 amino acids. Germline V CDR1 and CDR2: SQVTM, ANQGSEA. The CDR3 nucleotides are TGCAGCGGTGGGCTTACCGGGGAGCTGTTTTTT. Protein sequence: CSGGLTGELFF.

This chain uses TRBV5-4 with TRBJ2-2; D is undetermined. V was trimmed by 2 bases and J by 2 bases, leaving 7 bases between them. CDR3 length: 14 amino acids. Germline loops: CDR1 SGHNT, CDR2 YYREEE (reference sequence). Here the CDR3 DNA reads TGTGCCAGCAGCTTTATCACCAACACCGGGGAGCTGTTTTTT. Amino acid sequence: CASSFITNTGELFF.

This clonotype was counted ten times or more. The chain links TRBV12-3 or TRBV12-4 to TRBJ2-5, with TRBD1 matching over 8 bases. V shed 8 bases and J 1 base; nucleotides not matched to a gene: 15. The CDR3 loop spans 17 amino acids. The CDR3 reads CASGFRLDREFQETQYF. The CDR3 DNA follows: TGTGCCAGCGGATTTCGCCTGGACAGGGAATTCCAAGAGACCCAGTACTTC.

This clonotype was found a few times. This chain uses TRBV7-7 with TRBJ2-7; TRBD1 matches 8 bases. Germline V gene data show CDR1 as SSHAT and CDR2 as FNYEAQ (reference sequence). With 4 bases clipped from V and 2 bases from J, the junction kept 7 bases outside the gene matches. This CDR3 is 15 amino acids long. The CDR3 protein is CASSSVRGLTYEQYF. The CDR3 DNA sequence: TGTGCCAGCAGCTCCGTCAGGGGGCTAACCTACGAGCAGTACTTC.

The CDR3: CASSFGGSPYEQYV. The DNA for the CDR3 is TGTGCCAGCAGCTTCGGAGGTTCGCCCTACGAGCAGTACGTC. The chain links TRBV7-9 to TRBJ2-7, with a tentative D call TRBD2 (5 bases). Germline V gene lookup returns CDR1 SEHNR and CDR2 FQNEAQ (reference sequence). V shed 3 bases and J shed 2 bases, with 11 bases lying between them. The CDR3 is 14 amino acids.

This clonotype has a handful of counts. The rearrangement uses TRBV29-1 and TRBJ1-4; D is ambiguous. The CDR3 covers 14 residues. CDR1 and CDR2 from the germline V gene are SQVTM and ANQGSEA. V gave up 4 bases and J gave up 8 bases, with 17 bases separating them. DNA of the CDR3: TGCAGCGTTGGGGGAGTCGGGGAGACAGAAAAACTGTTTTTT. This codes for CSVGGVGETEKLFF.

This clonotype has more than one count but fewer than ten. The chain joins TRBV10-2 to TRBJ1-2; no reliable D call. Trimming pared 3 bases from V and 3 bases from J, leaving 11 bases between. The CDR3 spans 14 residues. Germline values: CDR1 WSHSY, CDR2 SAAADI. DNA of the CDR3: TGCGCCAGCAGTGAAGGGCGGGGTCACTATGGCTACACCTTC. The encoded protein is CASSEGRGHYGYTF.